This T cell receptor beta chain emerged from a study of blood T cell repertoires in COVID-19. Study in general: T cells, B-cell-depleted T cells, or PBMCs provided the cDNA or gDNA that served as material.

The V gene's germline CDR1 is LNHDA and CDR2 SQIVND (reference sequence). The CDR3 extends over 18 amino acids. V lost 6 bases and J lost 0; bases outside the gene matches: 11. Authors' processing steps: Reference gene primer amplification yielded estimated nucleated cell counts. Libraries were prepared by immunoSEQ multiplex PCR; TCRdb keeps only in-frame clonotypes and omits some of them. D and trimming come from the DNA, and the V and J calls and clone size come from that table. The profile shows fewer than 400,000 clones, approximately 88% of them singletons. This clonotype was obtained from a woman aged 18 to 35 who had recovered from COVID-19. V usage is TRBV19 and J usage is TRBJ2-6; 7 nucleotides line up with TRBD1. The sequenced sample consisted of PBMCs or T cells enriched from blood (not recorded which). In nucleotides, the CDR3 is TGTGCCAGTAGCCTGGCCGGGACAGCCCCCTCTGGGGCCAACGTCCTGACTTTC. Translated: CASSLAGTAPSGANVLTF. The whole variable domain, remainder taken from reference TRBV19 and TRBJ2-6, is DGGITQSPKYLFRKEGQNVTLSCEQNLNHDAMYWYRQDPGQGLRLIYYSQIVNDFQKGDIAEGYSVSREKKESFPLTVTSAQKNPTAFYLCASSLAGTAPSGANVLTFGAGSRLTVL.